The clone carrying this T cell receptor beta chain showed up many times. As yet, its antigen is unknown. The data derive from a study of T cells after posttransplantation cyclophosphamide. Trimming at V came to 4 bases and at J to 4 bases, leaving 6 bases not matched to a gene. The CDR3 length is 16 residues. Germline CDR1 and CDR2: SGHVS and FQNEAQ. Assay: immunoSEQ multiplex PCR; the TCRdb copy retains only in-frame clones and omits some. Sampling found under 50,000 clones, none seen once. Study-level results: TRB clonality was highly associated with recipient CMV seropositivity and reactivation. Tissue-infiltrating T cells from skin or gut overlapped little with blood T cells.

Material: PBMCs. This receptor was obtained from a woman aged 50 to 60 in good health and a related stem cell transplant donor. The chain employs TRBV7-8 and TRBJ2-2; 10 bases match TRBD1. The CDR3 DNA sequence: TGTGCCAGCAGCTGGCGGACAGGGGGAACCACCGGGGAGCTGTTTTTT. This codes for CASSWRTGGTTGELFF.